Listed here are 20 T cell receptor beta chains from one sample, sequenced in a study of blood T cell repertoires in COVID-19 (TCRdb year 2020). The method was the immunoSEQ multiplex PCR assay. TCRdb obtained this table from immuneACCESS and retained in-frame rearrangements with V and J assigned. These tables miss some clones; where compared with another copy, unresolved V genes account for less than half of the shortfall, and the remainder is unexplained. Recorded for this sample are 150,000 to 200,000 clones; around 84% of them occurred a single time. In total, the top ten clones hold approximately 15% of the sample. Input material: peripheral blood. The source is a woman between 65 and 79 years old with COVID-19, enrolled during active disease.

The gene calls are TRBV7-2 and TRBJ2-5; no firm D call. V dropped 5 bases and J dropped 5 bases, with 18 bases sitting between them. Germline CDR1 and CDR2: SGHTA and FQGNSA. The CDR3 totals 15 residues. This CDR3 is CASSAFDSRIETQYF. CDR3 bases: TGTGCCAGCAGCGCCTTTGATAGCCGGATCGAGACCCAGTACTTC.

The chain recombines TRBV3-1 (or the pseudogene TRBV3-2) with TRBJ2-2; 12 nucleotides agree with TRBD2. This CDR3 spans 14 amino acids. V was clipped by 4 bases and J by 6 bases; unmatched bases: 0. Germline V gene lookup returns CDR1 LGHDT and CDR2 YNNKEL (reference sequence). The CDR3 is CASSPSGGAGELFF. The CDR3 coding sequence is TGTGCCAGCAGCCCTAGCGGGGGGGCCGGGGAGCTGTTTTTT.

The CDR3 loop is CASTPARGGRRETQYF. The CDR3 DNA reads as TGTGCCAGCACCCCCGCAAGAGGAGGGCGGCGGGAGACCCAGTACTTC. V usage is TRBV7-8 and J usage is TRBJ2-5; D is possibly TRBD2 (6 bases). Germline V CDR1 and CDR2: SGHVS, FQNEAQ. Trimming stripped 7 bases from V and 5 bases from J, with 23 bases between. The CDR3 totals 16 residues.

V is TRBV7-8 and J is TRBJ1-2, with 8 bases lining up with TRBD1. Germline lookup yields CDR1 SGHVS and CDR2 FQNEAQ. CDR3 length equals 13 residues. Trimming cost V 6 bases and J 7 bases; bases outside gene matches: 7. CDR3 bases: TGTGCCAGCAGTTCGGACAGGGAAGCTGGCTACACCTTC. Translating it yields CASSSDREAGYTF. Supplemented by reference TRBV7-8 and TRBJ1-2, the full variable domain reads GAGVSQSPRYKVAKRGQDVALRCDPISGHVSLFWYQQALGQGPEFLTYFQNEAQLDKSGLPSDRFFAERPEGSVSTLKIQRTQQEDSAVYLCASSSDREAGYTFGSGTRLTVV.

This chain connects TRBV7-2 to TRBJ2-2, with 12 positions matching TRBD2. This CDR3 has 18 amino acids. Germline V gene lookup returns CDR1 SGHTA and CDR2 FQGNSA. The J segment lost 5 bases and the V segment lost 2 bases, leaving 9 bases of the junction unmatched. The CDR3 DNA sequence: TGTGCCAGCAGCTTACGCGCTAGCGGGGGGGCCATAACCGGGGAGCTGTTTTTT. Its translation is CASSLRASGGAITGELFF.

The V gene is TRBV28, the J gene TRBJ1-5; TRBD1 aligns across 7 bases. V gave up 6 bases and J gave up 4 bases; unmatched junction bases: 6. The CDR3 consists of 14 residues. The germline CDR1 and CDR2 sequences are MDHEN and SYDVKM. CDR3 DNA sequence: TGTGCCAGCAGCATGGACAGGCCGAATCAGCCCCAGCATTTT. Encoded protein: CASSMDRPNQPQHF.

This rearrangement joins TRBV5-1 to TRBJ2-1; no definite D call. Trimming pared 0 bases from V and 5 bases from J, leaving 9 bases between. The CDR3 totals 14 residues. The germline gives CDR1 SGHRS, CDR2 YFSETQ. The CDR3 here is CASSLVAGNNEQFF. The DNA for the CDR3 is TGCGCCAGCAGCTTGGTGGCAGGAAACAATGAGCAGTTCTTC. Based on the CDR3 plus reference TRBV5-1 and TRBJ2-1, the full variable domain is KAGVTQTPRYLIKTRGQQVTLSCSPISGHRSVSWYQQTPGQGLQFLFEYFSETQRNKGNFPGRFSGRQFSNSRSEMNVSTLELGDSALYLCASSLVAGNNEQFFGPGTRLTVL.

The CDR3 DNA is TGTGCCAGCAACCCAAGCCGACTAGCGGGGACAGAGACCCAGTACTTC. Translation gives CASNPSRLAGTETQYF. The chain carries TRBV3-1 (or the pseudogene TRBV3-2) and TRBJ2-5; 11 bases line up with TRBD2. CDR3 length: 16 amino acids. Trimming removed 7 bases from V and 4 bases from J; junction bases left unmatched: 11. Germline-derived CDR1 and CDR2 are LGHDT and YNNKEL (reference sequence).

The chain has TRBV16 and TRBJ2-7; D is possibly TRBD2 (5 bases). There are 15 residues in the CDR3. Trimming pared 1 base from V and 5 bases from J, leaving 15 bases between. The germline V gene encodes CDR1 KGHSY and CDR2 FQNENV. CDR3 region: CASSQLSGASNEQYF. In DNA, the CDR3 is TGTGCCAGCAGCCAATTAAGCGGTGCCAGCAACGAGCAGTACTTC.

The chain couples TRBV19 to TRBJ1-5; D unclear. CDR1 LNHDA and CDR2 SQIVND come from the germline V gene (reference sequence). Trimming took off 1 base at V and 4 bases at J, with 11 bases between the two ends. The CDR3 covers 15 residues. The DNA for the CDR3 is TGTGCCAGTAGTATAGTTTTCAGCGGTAATCAGCCCCAGCATTTT. It encodes CASSIVFSGNQPQHF. The complete variable domain, with remaining parts taken from reference TRBV19 and TRBJ1-5, reads DGGITQSPKYLFRKEGQNVTLSCEQNLNHDAMYWYRQDPGQGLRLIYYSQIVNDFQKGDIAEGYSVSREKKESFPLTVTSAQKNPTAFYLCASSIVFSGNQPQHFGDGTRLSIL.

V gene TRBV10-3 combines with J gene TRBJ1-3, with 7 nucleotides matching TRBD1. This CDR3 is built from 14 residues. CDR1 is ENHRY, CDR2 SYGVKD, per germline. V gave up 6 bases and J gave up 4 bases; unmatched junction bases: 6. The CDR3 sequence: CAIRGTAKGNTIYF. As DNA, the CDR3 is TGTGCCATCAGGGGGACAGCGAAAGGAAACACCATATATTTT.

The rearrangement joins TRBV5-1 to TRBJ1-3; TRBD1 matches at 8 bases. J was trimmed by 0 bases and V by 3 bases; bases with no gene match: 8. Germline CDR1 and CDR2: SGHRS and YFSETQ. The CDR3 is made up of 17 amino acids. CDR3 nucleotide sequence: TGCGCCAGCAGCTCCCCGGGACAGGTCTACTCTGGAAACACCATATATTTT. As protein: CASSSPGQVYSGNTIYF.

This clone was detected ten times or more. The chain carries TRBV19 and TRBJ2-7; the D is unclear. The CDR3 spans 11 residues. Trimming cost V 8 bases and J 2 bases, with 7 bases left between them. Looked up from germline, CDR1 is LNHDA and CDR2 is SQIVND (reference sequence). CDR3 sequence reads: CASSGAYEQYV. The DNA for the CDR3 is TGTGCCAGTTCCGGAGCCTACGAGCAGTACGTC.

This clone was recorded only once. V is TRBV11-2 and J is TRBJ2-7; D perhaps matches TRBD2 (6 bases). Germline loops: CDR1 SGHAT, CDR2 FQNNGV. The V gene lost 4 bases and the J gene lost 9 bases, with 10 bases spanning the gap. There are 11 residues in the CDR3. DNA for the CDR3: TGTGCCAGCAGCTCCTCGGGACTGCAGTACGTC. Its translation is CASSSSGLQYV.

In its sample, this clone was seen a few times. J is TRBJ2-7 and V is TRBV28; possible D gene TRBD2, 7 bases. This CDR3 comprises 18 residues. Trimming left V 6 bases short and J 0 bases short, with 24 bases between. The germline CDR1 and CDR2 sequences are MDHEN and SYDVKM. The CDR3, as DNA: TGTGCCAGCAGCCCGAAGGGGGGGGGCCTCAGGAGCTCCTACGAGCAGTACGTC. Residues: CASSPKGGGLRSSYEQYV.

This rearrangement joins TRBV4-1 to TRBJ1-4; the D gene is possibly TRBD1 (6 bases). This CDR3 is built from 12 residues. The ends were cut back, 4 bases at V and 9 bases at J, with 9 bases in the middle. Germline values: CDR1 MGHRA, CDR2 YSYEKL. The CDR3 spells CASSPRGKKLFF. CDR3 DNA sequence: TGCGCCAGCAGCCCCAGGGGTAAAAAACTGTTTTTT.

This clone was seen only a few times. This rearrangement joins TRBV28 to TRBJ2-1; 10 bases are a match to TRBD2. Losses at the gene ends were 1 base for V and 8 bases for J; bases not matched to a gene: 8. Germline values: CDR1 MDHEN, CDR2 SYDVKM. This CDR3 contains 16 residues. This CDR3 is CASSLSLAGVGYEQFF. CDR3 DNA: TGTGCCAGCAGTTTATCCCTAGCGGGAGTGGGATATGAGCAGTTCTTC.

The rearrangement links TRBV14 to TRBJ1-2; 8 positions agree with TRBD1. V trimming: 8 bases; J trimming: 2 bases; junction bases outside the gene matches: 7. CDR3 size: 14 residues. CDR1 is SGHDN, CDR2 FVKESK, per germline. The CDR3 here is CASGQGAGNYGYTF. DNA for the CDR3: TGTGCCAGCGGTCAGGGGGCAGGGAACTATGGCTACACCTTC.

The rearrangement joins TRBV7-6 to TRBJ2-1; D perhaps matches TRBD2 (6 bases). Per the germline V gene, CDR1 is SGHVS and CDR2 is FNYEAQ. The V and J ends lost 1 base and 4 bases respectively, with 14 bases between them. The CDR3 length is 16 residues. The CDR3 protein is CASSLGVTRGYNEQFF. The CDR3 nucleotides are TGTGCCAGCAGCTTAGGGGTGACTAGAGGGTACAATGAGCAGTTCTTC.

The chain carries TRBV2 and TRBJ1-2, with a possible D match to TRBD1 (6 bases). The germline V and J ends were trimmed by 5 bases and 3 bases, with 13 bases remaining between them. CDR3 size: 14 residues. The germline V gene has CDR1 SNHLY and CDR2 FYNNEI. CDR3 in amino acids: CASSPGTSYYGYTF. The DNA for the CDR3 is TGTGCCAGCAGTCCCGGGACATCTTACTATGGCTACACCTTC. The whole variable domain, remainder taken from reference TRBV2 and TRBJ1-2, is EPEVTQTPSHQVTQMGQEVILRCVPISNHLYFYWYRQILGQKVEFLVSFYNNEISEKSEIFDDQFSVERPDGSNFTLKIRSTKLEDSAMYFCASSPGTSYYGYTFGSGTRLTVV.